The present T cell receptor (beta chain) was sequenced within a study of T-cell reconstitution after alpha-beta-depleted transplantation in children. TCRbeta library preparation incorporated unique molecular identifiers. TCRdb itself ran the PCR reads through MiXCR, one entry per CDR3 protein. Counted here are around 580,000 distinct CDR3 sequences, about 23% occurring once; the ten biggest clones make up roughly 13%. In its sample, this clonotype was seen a few times. As yet, its antigen is unknown. Germline V CDR1 and CDR2: SEHNR, FQNEAQ (reference sequence). The length of the CDR3 is 15 residues. Trimming left V 5 bases short and J 2 bases short, with 15 bases between. Study-wide results and caveats: Where some patients showed high TCRbeta diversity at day 60, it came from recipient T cells and thymic progenitors that had survived. About two months after transplant, alpha-beta T cells reportedly came from several hundred expanded graft clones. A year post-transplant, T-cell counts and diversity derived mostly from newly produced T cells.

The V gene is TRBV7-9, the J gene TRBJ2-5; perhaps TRBD1 as D (6 bases). The receptor was derived from a boy under two years old who had a stem cell transplant for acute myeloid leukemia, so the T cells may come from the graft donor. Sequenced material: PBMCs, mostly from graft donor cells, taken 360 days after TCRalphabeta/CD19-depleted stem cell transplant. The CDR3 reads CASSKHGTSQETQYF. The DNA of the CDR3 is TGTGCCAGCAGCAAACATGGGACAAGTCAAGAGACCCAGTACTTC.